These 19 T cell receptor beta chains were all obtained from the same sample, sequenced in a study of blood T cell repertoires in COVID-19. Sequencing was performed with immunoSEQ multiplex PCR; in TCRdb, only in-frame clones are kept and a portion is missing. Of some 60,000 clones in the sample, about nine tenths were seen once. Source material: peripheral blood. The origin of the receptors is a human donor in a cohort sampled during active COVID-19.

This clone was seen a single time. CDR3 in amino acids: CAISDIYEQYF. CDR3 bases: TGTGCCATCAGTGACATCTACGAGCAGTACTTC. V usage is TRBV10-3 and J usage is TRBJ2-7; D is undetermined. V was cut by 3 bases and J by 3 bases, with 3 bases left in between. The CDR3 sequence is 11 residues long. Germline loops: CDR1 ENHRY, CDR2 SYGVKD.

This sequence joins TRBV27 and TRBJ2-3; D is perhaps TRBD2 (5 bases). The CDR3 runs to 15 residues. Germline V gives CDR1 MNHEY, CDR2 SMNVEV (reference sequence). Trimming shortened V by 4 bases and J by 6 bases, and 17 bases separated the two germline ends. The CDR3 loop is CASSSPASIGDTQYF. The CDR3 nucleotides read TGTGCCAGCAGTTCCCCTGCTAGCATCGGGGATACGCAGTATTTT.

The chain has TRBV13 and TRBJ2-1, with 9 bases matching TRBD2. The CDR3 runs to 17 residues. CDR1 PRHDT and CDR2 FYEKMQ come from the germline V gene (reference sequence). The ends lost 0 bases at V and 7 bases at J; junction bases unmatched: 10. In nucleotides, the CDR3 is TGTGCCAGCAGCTTAGGGGGGGGACTAGCTCCGTGGAATGAGCAGTTCTTC. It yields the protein CASSLGGGLAPWNEQFF. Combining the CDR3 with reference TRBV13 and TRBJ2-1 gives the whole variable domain AAGVIQSPRHLIKEKRETATLKCYPIPRHDTVYWYQQGPGQDPQFLISFYEKMQSDKGSIPDRFSAQQFSDYHSELNMSSLELGDSALYFCASSLGGGLAPWNEQFFGPGTRLTVL.

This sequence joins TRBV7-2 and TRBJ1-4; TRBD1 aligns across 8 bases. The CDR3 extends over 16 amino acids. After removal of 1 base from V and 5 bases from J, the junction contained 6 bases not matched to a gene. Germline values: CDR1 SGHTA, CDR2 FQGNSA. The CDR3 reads CASSLERTGSNEKLFF. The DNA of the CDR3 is TGTGCCAGCAGCTTAGAGCGGACAGGGAGCAATGAAAAACTGTTTTTT.

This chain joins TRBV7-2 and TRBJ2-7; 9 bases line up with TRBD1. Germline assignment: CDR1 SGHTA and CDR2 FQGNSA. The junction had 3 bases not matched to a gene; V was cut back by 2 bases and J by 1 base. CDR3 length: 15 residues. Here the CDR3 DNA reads TGTGCCAGCAGCTTACCGGGACAGGGTTCCTACGAGCAGTACTTC. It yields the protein CASSLPGQGSYEQYF.

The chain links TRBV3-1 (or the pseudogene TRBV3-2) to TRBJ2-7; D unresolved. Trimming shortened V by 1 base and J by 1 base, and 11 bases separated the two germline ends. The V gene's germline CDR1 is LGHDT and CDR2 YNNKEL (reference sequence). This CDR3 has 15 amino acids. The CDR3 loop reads CASSQVLQASYEQYF. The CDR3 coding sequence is TGTGCCAGCAGCCAAGTTCTTCAGGCTTCCTACGAGCAGTACTTC.

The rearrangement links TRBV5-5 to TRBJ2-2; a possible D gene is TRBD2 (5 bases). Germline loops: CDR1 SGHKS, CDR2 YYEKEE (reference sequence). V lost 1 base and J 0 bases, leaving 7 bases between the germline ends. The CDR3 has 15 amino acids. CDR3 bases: TGTGCCAGCAGCTTGTCGGGGACGAACACCGGGGAGCTGTTTTTT. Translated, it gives CASSLSGTNTGELFF. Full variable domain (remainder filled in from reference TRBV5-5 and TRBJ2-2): DAGVTQSPTHLIKTRGQQVTLRCSPISGHKSVSWYQQVLGQGPQFIFQYYEKEERGRGNFPDRFSARQFPNYSSELNVNALLLGDSALYLCASSLSGTNTGELFFGEGSRLTVL.

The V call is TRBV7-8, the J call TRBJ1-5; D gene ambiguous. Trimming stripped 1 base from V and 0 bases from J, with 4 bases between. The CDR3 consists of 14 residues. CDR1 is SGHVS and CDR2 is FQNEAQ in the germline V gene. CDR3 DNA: TGTGCCAGCAGCTTAGTTAATAGCAATCAGCCCCAGCATTTT. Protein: CASSLVNSNQPQHF. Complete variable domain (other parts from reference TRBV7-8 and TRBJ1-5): GAGVSQSPRYKVAKRGQDVALRCDPISGHVSLFWYQQALGQGPEFLTYFQNEAQLDKSGLPSDRFFAERPEGSVSTLKIQRTQQEDSAVYLCASSLVNSNQPQHFGDGTRLSIL.

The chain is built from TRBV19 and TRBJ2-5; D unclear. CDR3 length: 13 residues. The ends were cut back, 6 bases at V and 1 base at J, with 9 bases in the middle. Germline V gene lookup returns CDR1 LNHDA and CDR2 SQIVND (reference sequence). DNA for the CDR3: TGTGCCAGTAGGCCACAGCCCCAAGAGACCCAGTACTTC. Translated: CASRPQPQETQYF.

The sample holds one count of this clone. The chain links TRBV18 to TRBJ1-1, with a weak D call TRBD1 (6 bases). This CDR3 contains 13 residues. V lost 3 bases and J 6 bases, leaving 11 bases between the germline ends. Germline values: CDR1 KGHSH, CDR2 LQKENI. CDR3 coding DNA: TGTGCCAGCTCACCTTACACAGGGTCTGAAGCTTTCTTT. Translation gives CASSPYTGSEAFF. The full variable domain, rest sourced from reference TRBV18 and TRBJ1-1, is NAGVMQNPRHLVRRRGQEARLRCSPMKGHSHVYWYRQLPEEGLKFMVYLQKENIIDESGMPKERFSAEFPKEGPSILRIQQVVRGDSAAYFCASSPYTGSEAFFGQGTRLTVV.

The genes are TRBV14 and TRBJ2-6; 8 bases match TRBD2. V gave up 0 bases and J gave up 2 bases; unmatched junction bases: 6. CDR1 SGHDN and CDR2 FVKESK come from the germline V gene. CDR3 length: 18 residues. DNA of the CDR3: TGTGCCAGCAGCCAAGATTTGGTAGCGGGAACTGGGGCCAACGTCCTGACTTTC. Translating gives CASSQDLVAGTGANVLTF. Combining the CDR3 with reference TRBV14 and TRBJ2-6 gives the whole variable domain EAGVTQFPSHSVIEKGQTVTLRCDPISGHDNLYWYRRVMGKEIKFLLHFVKESKQDESGMPNNRFLAERTGGTYSTLKVQPAELEDSGVYFCASSQDLVAGTGANVLTFGAGSRLTVL.

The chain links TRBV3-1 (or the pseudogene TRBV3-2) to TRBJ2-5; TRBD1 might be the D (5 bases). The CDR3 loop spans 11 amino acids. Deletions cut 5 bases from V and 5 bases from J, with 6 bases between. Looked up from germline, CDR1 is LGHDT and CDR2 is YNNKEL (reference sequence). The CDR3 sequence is CASSYRETQYF. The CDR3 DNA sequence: TGTGCCAGCAGCTACAGGGAGACCCAGTACTTC.

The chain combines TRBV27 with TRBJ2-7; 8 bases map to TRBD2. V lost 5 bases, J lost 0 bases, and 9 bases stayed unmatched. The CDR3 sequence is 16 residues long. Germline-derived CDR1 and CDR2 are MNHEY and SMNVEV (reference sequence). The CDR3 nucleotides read TGTGCCAGCAGTCCTTCCTCCGGGACTAGCTCCTACGAGCAGTACTTC. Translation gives CASSPSSGTSSYEQYF.

DNA for the CDR3: TGTGCCAGCAAGGGACAATTCATCCAAGAGACCCAGTACTTC. Translation gives CASKGQFIQETQYF. The V gene is TRBV6-5, the J gene TRBJ2-5; D may be TRBD1 (6 bases). The CDR3 is 14 amino acids. Per germline, CDR1 MNHEY and CDR2 SVGAGI. Trimming took 7 bases from V and 1 from J, leaving 13 bases between them.

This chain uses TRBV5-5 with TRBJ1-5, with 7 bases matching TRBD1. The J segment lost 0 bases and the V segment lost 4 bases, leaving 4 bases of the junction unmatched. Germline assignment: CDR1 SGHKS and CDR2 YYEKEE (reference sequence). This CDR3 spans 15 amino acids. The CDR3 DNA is TGTGCCAGCAGCGAGACAGGGTTTAGCAATCAGCCCCAGCATTTT. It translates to CASSETGFSNQPQHF.

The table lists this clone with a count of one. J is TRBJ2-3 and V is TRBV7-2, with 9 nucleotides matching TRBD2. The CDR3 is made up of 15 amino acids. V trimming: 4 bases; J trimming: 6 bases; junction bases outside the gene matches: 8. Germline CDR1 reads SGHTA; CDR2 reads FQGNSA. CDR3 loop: CASSYLAGLGDTQYF. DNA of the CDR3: TGTGCCAGCAGCTACCTAGCGGGGCTTGGGGATACGCAGTATTTT.

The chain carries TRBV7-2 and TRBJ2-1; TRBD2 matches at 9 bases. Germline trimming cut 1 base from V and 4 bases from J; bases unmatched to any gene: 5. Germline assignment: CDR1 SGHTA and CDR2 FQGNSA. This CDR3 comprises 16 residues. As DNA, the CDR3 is TGTGCCAGCAGCTTAGGTCCTAGCGGGGCTTACAATGAGCAGTTCTTC. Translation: CASSLGPSGAYNEQFF.

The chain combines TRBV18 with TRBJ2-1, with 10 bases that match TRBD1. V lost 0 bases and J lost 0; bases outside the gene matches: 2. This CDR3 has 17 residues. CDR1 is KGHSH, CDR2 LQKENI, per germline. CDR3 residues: CASSPPGQGVSYNEQFF. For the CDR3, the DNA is TGTGCCAGCTCACCACCCGGACAGGGGGTCTCCTACAATGAGCAGTTCTTC.

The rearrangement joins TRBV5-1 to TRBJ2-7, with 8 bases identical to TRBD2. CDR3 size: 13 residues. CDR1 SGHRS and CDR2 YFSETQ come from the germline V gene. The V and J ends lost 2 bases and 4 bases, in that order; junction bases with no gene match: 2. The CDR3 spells CASSFSGGYEQYF. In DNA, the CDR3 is TGCGCCAGCAGCTTCTCGGGGGGGTACGAGCAGTACTTC.